One and the same sample provided the 6 T cell receptor beta chains below, sequenced in a study of blood T cell repertoires in COVID-19. Generated by immunoSEQ multiplex PCR, the TCRdb table keeps only in-frame clones and is missing some. The sample yields a few hundred thousand clones, about 90% seen once. What was sequenced was peripheral blood. The receptor set was obtained from a woman under 40 with COVID-19, enrolled during active disease.

This chain links TRBV14 with TRBJ2-3; D might be TRBD2 (6 bases). V was shortened by 1 base and J by 14 bases, with 40 bases between the two germline ends. CDR1 is SGHDN and CDR2 is FVKESK in the germline V gene. The length of the CDR3 is 21 residues. This CDR3 is CASSQAPSTGLPSRSHFDRYF. CDR3 nucleotide sequence: TGTGCCAGCAGCCAAGCTCCTTCCACGGGACTCCCATCTCGGTCCCACTTCGACCGGTATTTT.

The J gene is TRBJ2-3, the V gene TRBV13; 7 bases fit TRBD2. The CDR3 extends over 15 amino acids. The J segment lost 1 base and the V segment lost 3 bases, leaving 4 bases of the junction unmatched. CDR1 and CDR2 from the germline V gene are PRHDT and FYEKMQ (reference sequence). The CDR3 loop is CASSFGGGGTDTQYF. CDR3 nucleotides: TGTGCCAGCAGCTTCGGCGGGGGTGGCACAGATACGCAGTATTTT.

The V call is TRBV5-4, the J call TRBJ2-7; 7 bases line up with TRBD2. The CDR3 consists of 14 residues. Germline V gene lookup returns CDR1 SGHNT and CDR2 YYREEE (reference sequence). After removal of 4 bases from V and 5 bases from J, the junction contained 9 bases not matched to a gene. The CDR3 nucleotides read TGTGCCAGCAGCAACGGACTAGTTAACCACGAGCAGTACTTC. Translation: CASSNGLVNHEQYF.

The chain combines TRBV7-8 with TRBJ1-6, with D maybe TRBD1 (5 bases). This CDR3 spans 15 amino acids. Trimming cost V 1 base and J 7 bases, with 11 bases left between them. Germline-derived CDR1 and CDR2 are SGHVS and FQNEAQ. The CDR3 sequence: CASSLEGLRNSPLHF. The DNA of the CDR3 is TGTGCCAGCAGCTTAGAGGGGCTAAGGAATTCACCCCTCCACTTT.

The chain uses TRBV2 and TRBJ2-7; D unresolved. From germline, CDR1 is SNHLY and CDR2 FYNNEI. This CDR3 has 14 amino acids. The V end lost 1 base, the J end lost 3 bases, and 10 bases lay between the germline ends. The CDR3 here is CASSEDAVLYEQYF. Written as DNA, the CDR3 is TGTGCCAGCAGTGAAGATGCAGTCCTCTACGAGCAGTACTTC.

The chain combines TRBV19 with TRBJ2-5, with 9 bases aligning to TRBD2. Germline CDR1 is LNHDA and CDR2 is SQIVND (reference sequence). This CDR3 has 14 residues. J was trimmed by 4 bases and V by 2 bases; bases with no gene match: 2. The DNA of the CDR3 is TGTGCCAGTAGTATAACTAGCGGGCTAGAGACCCAGTACTTC. Translating gives CASSITSGLETQYF.